These 26 T cell receptor beta chains were all obtained from the same sample, sequenced in a study of blood T cell repertoires in COVID-19. Clones were read by immunoSEQ multiplex PCR, and TCRdb kept only the in-frame ones, dropping some. The profile covers 200,000 to 250,000 clones, with 83% appearing a single time and over 0.95% taken by the ten largest. Sequences were obtained from peripheral blood. Receptors were obtained from a woman under 40 with COVID-19, enrolled during active disease.

The chain links TRBV7-8 to TRBJ1-3, with no clear D. The germline V gene encodes CDR1 SGHVS and CDR2 FQNEAQ. V lost 3 bases to trimming and J lost 9 bases, with 12 bases between them. There are 13 residues in the CDR3. The chain's CDR3 is CASSFGREATIYF. The CDR3 coding sequence is TGTGCCAGCAGCTTTGGACGGGAGGCCACCATATATTTT.

The chain links TRBV7-4 to TRBJ1-4; 7 nucleotides match TRBD1. With V trimmed by 2 bases and J by 5 bases, 17 bases remained unmatched. This CDR3 region has 19 residues. Germline CDR1 SGHVT, CDR2 SQSDAQ. The CDR3 region has the DNA TGTGCCAGCAGCTTATTTTCTCCCTTTCCCGGGACAGAAAATGAAAAACTGTTTTTT. This codes for CASSLFSPFPGTENEKLFF. Variable domain in full (rest from reference TRBV7-4 and TRBJ1-4): GAGVSQSPRYKVAKRGRDVALRCDSISGHVTLYWYRQTLGQGSEVLTYSQSDAQRDKSGRPSGRFSAERPERSVSTLKIQRTEQGDSAVYLCASSLFSPFPGTENEKLFFGSGTQLSVL.

The rearrangement uses TRBV27 and TRBJ2-5; 10 nucleotides line up with TRBD2. Germline V gene sequence: CDR1 MNHEY, CDR2 SMNVEV (reference sequence). V lost 5 bases to trimming and J lost 1 base; unmatched junction nucleotides: 4. This CDR3 spans 15 amino acids. The CDR3 sequence: CASSKREGPQETQYF. DNA for the CDR3: TGTGCCAGCAGTAAGCGGGAGGGCCCCCAAGAGACCCAGTACTTC.

This clone was seen once. V and J are TRBV11-1 and TRBJ2-1; 10 positions agree with TRBD2. Unmatched junction bases numbered 6, after V lost 5 bases and J lost 2 bases. The germline gives CDR1 SGHAT, CDR2 FQDESV (reference sequence). The length of the CDR3 is 16 residues. Written as DNA, the CDR3 is TGTGCCAGCAGCCGGACTAGCGGTGTGGCCTACAATGAGCAGTTCTTC. The encoded protein is CASSRTSGVAYNEQFF.

The chain links TRBV28 to TRBJ2-7; 8 bases agree with TRBD1. Per the germline V gene, CDR1 is MDHEN and CDR2 is SYDVKM. The CDR3 consists of 14 residues. After removal of 4 bases from V and 1 base from J, the junction contained 3 bases not matched to a gene. The CDR3 region is CASSWTGRSYEQYF. The CDR3 DNA reads TGTGCCAGCAGTTGGACAGGGAGGTCCTACGAGCAGTACTTC.

A remark on this clone: Compared with germline, one end of the junction differs, possibly owing to a read error. This sample includes further DNA sequences coding for the same CDR3. V usage is TRBV6-5 and J usage is TRBJ1-2; TRBD1 aligns across 9 bases. The CDR3 runs 15 residues. Germline CDR1 is MNHEY and CDR2 is SVGAGI. CDR3 sequence: CASTRAGQGIYGYTF. The CDR3 nucleotides read TGTGCTAGCACTAGGGCGGGACAGGGTATCTATGGCTACACCTTC.

The chain is built from TRBV3-1 (or the pseudogene TRBV3-2) and TRBJ2-3, with D tentatively TRBD1 (5 bases). The CDR3 spans 13 residues. The germline gives CDR1 LGHDT, CDR2 YNNKEL (reference sequence). Trimming shortened V by 0 bases and J by 4 bases, and 5 bases separated the two germline ends. DNA of the CDR3: TGTGCCAGCAGCCAAGAGGGGCCAGATACGCAGTATTTT. Translating it yields CASSQEGPDTQYF.

The rearrangement uses TRBV19 and TRBJ2-3; 8 nucleotides agree with TRBD2. CDR3 length equals 16 residues. Germline assignment: CDR1 LNHDA and CDR2 SQIVND (reference sequence). Unmatched junction bases numbered 4, after V lost 0 bases and J lost 2 bases. CDR3 loop: CASSIDAGGITDTQYF. CDR3 DNA sequence: TGTGCCAGTAGTATAGACGCGGGGGGAATCACAGATACGCAGTATTTT.

This clone was observed a few times. The J gene is TRBJ1-1, the V gene TRBV5-1; TRBD1 agrees at 11 bases. After removal of 4 bases from V and 3 bases from J, the junction contained 5 bases not matched to a gene. The CDR3 is 15 amino acids. CDR1 SGHRS and CDR2 YFSETQ come from the germline V gene. The CDR3 region is CASSGGTGGDTEAFF. Written as DNA, the CDR3 is TGCGCCAGCAGCGGAGGGACAGGGGGAGACACTGAAGCTTTCTTT.

The gene calls are TRBV4-1 and TRBJ2-1; TRBD2 matches at 10 bases. CDR1 MGHRA and CDR2 YSYEKL come from the germline V gene. This CDR3 is built from 17 residues. Trimming took 0 bases from V and 7 from J; bases not matched to a gene: 9. CDR3 sequence: CASSQDHLAGVYNEQFF. In nucleotides, the CDR3 is TGCGCCAGCAGCCAAGATCACCTAGCGGGAGTGTATAATGAGCAGTTCTTC.

This sequence joins TRBV2 and TRBJ1-5, with D possibly matching TRBD1 (6 bases). The CDR3 is 15 residues long. Trimming pared 6 bases from V and 0 bases from J, leaving 12 bases between. Germline V gene data show CDR1 as SNHLY and CDR2 as FYNNEI. The CDR3 nucleotides are TGTGCCAGCAGAGGAGGACAGCTTAGCAATCAGCCCCAGCATTTT. Translation gives CASRGGQLSNQPQHF.

This rearrangement joins TRBV7-3 to TRBJ1-3; D is ambiguous. The CDR3 contains 15 residues. Germline values: CDR1 SGHTA, CDR2 FQGTGA. The V end was cut by 2 bases, the J end by 0 bases, with 8 bases between. The CDR3 nucleotides read TGTGCCAGCAGCTTAGGCCACAACTCTGGAAACACCATATATTTT. Translated: CASSLGHNSGNTIYF.

The chain uses TRBV27 and TRBJ1-6, with TRBD1 matching 8 bases. CDR1 MNHEY and CDR2 SMNVEV come from the germline V gene (reference sequence). CDR3 size: 17 residues. V shed 7 bases and J 7 bases; nucleotides not matched to a gene: 15. The CDR3 sequence: CASTPSVQGAPNSPLHF. The DNA of the CDR3 is TGTGCCAGCACTCCTTCCGTCCAGGGGGCTCCGAATTCACCCCTCCACTTT.

The chain recombines TRBV6-6 with TRBJ2-3, with 8 bases fitting TRBD1. Germline V gene lookup returns CDR1 MNHNY and CDR2 SVGAGI (reference sequence). The V segment lost 2 bases and the J segment 3 bases; nucleotides outside the gene matches: 4. This CDR3 is 15 amino acids long. The CDR3 protein is CASSYGQGWTDTQYF. In DNA, the CDR3 is TGTGCCAGCAGTTACGGACAGGGATGGACAGATACGCAGTATTTT.

V is TRBV30 and J is TRBJ2-3; no clear D. Trimming pared 0 bases from V and 8 bases from J, leaving 15 bases between. Germline V gene sequence: CDR1 GTSNPN, CDR2 SVGIG (reference sequence). The CDR3 covers 14 residues. CDR3 sequence: CAWSVTPPIATQYF. CDR3 nucleotides: TGTGCCTGGAGTGTAACCCCCCCTATCGCTACGCAGTATTTT.

The rearrangement joins TRBV2 to TRBJ2-1; 8 positions agree with TRBD2. CDR1 and CDR2 (germline): SNHLY, FYNNEI. This CDR3 region has 17 residues. The V and J ends lost 6 bases and 6 bases, in that order; junction bases with no gene match: 16. The CDR3 loop reads CASSQAGLGSLLNEQFF. CDR3 DNA sequence: TGTGCCAGCAGCCAAGCGGGACTAGGGTCTCTTCTCAATGAGCAGTTCTTC.

Here the CDR3 reads CASSYYGTGNYGYTF. CDR3 DNA sequence: TGTGCCAGCAGTTACTACGGGACAGGCAATTATGGCTACACCTTC. The rearrangement joins TRBV6-6 to TRBJ1-2, with 8 bases aligning to TRBD1. With V trimmed by 1 base and J by 5 bases, 6 bases remained unmatched. The CDR3 spans 15 residues. Germline V CDR1 and CDR2: MNHNY, SVGAGI (reference sequence).

The chain employs TRBV9 and TRBJ2-6; 10 bases map to TRBD1. The CDR3 contains 20 residues. Germline V gene sequence: CDR1 SGDLS, CDR2 YYNGEE. J gave up 0 bases and V 4 bases, and 13 bases lay outside the gene matches. The CDR3 is CASSTAGTGALISGANVLTF. The CDR3 DNA sequence: TGTGCCAGCAGCACCGCCGGGACAGGGGCCTTGATCTCTGGGGCCAACGTCCTGACTTTC.

The CDR3 DNA sequence: TGTGCCAGCAGCTCACGGCGGGGGCTTGATTACAATGAGCAGTTCTTC. It yields the protein CASSSRRGLDYNEQFF. The V gene is TRBV7-9, the J gene TRBJ2-1; D perhaps matches TRBD2 (7 bases). The CDR3 has 16 residues. V gave up 4 bases and J gave up 4 bases, with 17 bases separating them. Germline lookup yields CDR1 SEHNR and CDR2 FQNEAQ (reference sequence).

The genes are TRBV5-6 and TRBJ2-7; no reliable D call. V was pared by 6 bases and J by 0 bases, with 13 bases between. CDR3 length: 14 residues. Germline-derived CDR1 and CDR2 are SGHDT and YYEEEE. In nucleotides, the CDR3 is TGTGCCAGCACCCGTGACCGGAGCTCCTACGAGCAGTACTTC. It yields the protein CASTRDRSSYEQYF.

This clone occurred once. This chain joins TRBV6-6 and TRBJ1-2; the match to TRBD1 covers 9 bases. The CDR3 covers 15 residues. CDR1 and CDR2 (germline): MNHNY, SVGAGI (reference sequence). Unmatched junction bases numbered 5, after V lost 4 bases and J lost 2 bases. CDR3: CASSLTGTGNYGYTF. CDR3 in DNA: TGTGCCAGCAGTTTAACCGGGACAGGGAACTATGGCTACACCTTC.

The rearrangement links TRBV5-4 to TRBJ2-7; 7 nucleotides match TRBD2. Germline V lookup: CDR1 SGHNT, CDR2 YYREEE (reference sequence). V lost 3 bases and J lost 6; bases outside the gene matches: 9. This CDR3 spans 14 amino acids. The CDR3: CASSSPGVAGEQYF. The CDR3 DNA is TGTGCCAGCAGCTCCCCTGGGGTAGCGGGCGAGCAGTACTTC.

CDR3 protein: CASSRRLAEQYF. In DNA form, the CDR3 reads TGTGCCAGCAGTCGACGACTCGCCGAGCAGTACTTC. The chain uses TRBV6-2 or TRBV6-3 and TRBJ2-7; D unresolved. Trimming cost V 5 bases and J 6 bases, with 11 bases left between them. Germline V gene lookup returns CDR1 MNHEY and CDR2 SVGEGT. The CDR3 extends over 12 amino acids.

The count of this clone is one. The chain carries TRBV30 and TRBJ1-6, with TRBD1 matching 7 bases. V lost 1 base to trimming and J lost 0 bases; unmatched junction nucleotides: 12. The CDR3 sequence is 19 residues long. Per germline, CDR1 GTSNPN and CDR2 SVGIG (reference sequence). CDR3: CAWSAIGAGGSSYNSPLHF. CDR3 sequence (DNA): TGTGCCTGGAGTGCGATCGGGGCAGGGGGTAGCTCCTATAATTCACCCCTCCACTTT.

The chain has TRBV18 and TRBJ2-1; 10 nucleotides match TRBD2. The J segment lost 10 bases and the V segment lost 3 bases, leaving 12 bases of the junction unmatched. Germline V gene sequence: CDR1 KGHSH, CDR2 LQKENI. CDR3 size: 16 residues. CDR3 nucleotide sequence: TGTGCCAGCTCACCTGTGAACAGCGGGAGGGCAGGGGAGCAGTTCTTC. Protein product: CASSPVNSGRAGEQFF.

The chain is built from TRBV24-1 and TRBJ2-7; 9 bases agree with TRBD1. V shed 9 bases, J shed 1 base, and the junction held 3 bases outside the gene matches. Germline values: CDR1 KGHDR, CDR2 SFDVKD. The length of the CDR3 is 13 residues. Here the CDR3 DNA reads TGTGCCACCTCCGGGACAGGGTCCTACGAGCAGTACTTC. Amino acids: CATSGTGSYEQYF.